The present entry profiles one TCR beta chain with its context. Antigen unknown. This entry belongs to a study of T cells in localized non-small cell lung cancer. General study findings and limits: There was higher T cell clonality in uninvolved adjacent lung than in tumor, and it was highest there. Researchers found a median approximately 57 of the top 100 tumor clones in adjacent lung. Longer overall survival was seen with higher T cell density measured in blood.

Repertoires were generated with immunoSEQ multiplex PCR, while TCRdb's copy carries only in-frame clones and drops some. The sample gives more than 15,000 clones, approximately 85% of which show up once; approximately 20% is in the top ten. The CDR3 is 16 amino acids. Germline V gives CDR1 SGHDN, CDR2 FVKESK. The germline V and J ends were trimmed by 4 bases and 0 bases, with 16 bases remaining between them. The source material was peripheral blood, sampled before any cancer treatment. The chain is built from TRBV14 and TRBJ2-7; D is possibly TRBD2 (6 bases). The sequence came from a male donor older than 55 with stage I lung adenocarcinoma. In DNA form, the CDR3 reads TGTGCCAGCAGCCGGGGTACTAGCTGGAGCTCCTACGAGCAGTACTTC. This gives the protein CASSRGTSWSSYEQYF.